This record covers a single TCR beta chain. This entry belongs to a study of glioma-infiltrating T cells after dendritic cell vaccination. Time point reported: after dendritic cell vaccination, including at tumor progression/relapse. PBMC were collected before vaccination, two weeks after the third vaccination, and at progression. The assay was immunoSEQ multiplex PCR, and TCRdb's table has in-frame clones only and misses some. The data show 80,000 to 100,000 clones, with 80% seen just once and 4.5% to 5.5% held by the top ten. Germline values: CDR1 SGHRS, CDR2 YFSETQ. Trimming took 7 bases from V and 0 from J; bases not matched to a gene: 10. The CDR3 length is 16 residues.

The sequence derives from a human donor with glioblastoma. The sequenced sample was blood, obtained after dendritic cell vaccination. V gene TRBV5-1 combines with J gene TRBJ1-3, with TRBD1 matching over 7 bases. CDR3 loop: CASRSGQPSSGNTIYF. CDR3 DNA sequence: TGCGCCAGCCGCTCGGGACAGCCGAGCTCTGGAAACACCATATATTTT.